Listed here are 9 T cell receptor beta chains from one sample, sequenced in a study of metastatic and nonmetastatic thyroid tumors. All patients reached thyroid surgery having received no treatment beforehand. TCRdb reanalyzed the PCR reads with MiXCR. Altogether about 28,000 clones are present, 15% to 20% being singletons, with the ten largest covering approximately 4.8%. The sample consisted of blood. Every receptor here comes from a female donor with papillary thyroid cancer or a benign thyroid nodule (not recorded which). Some clones in this sample may be carry-over from other donors' samples.

This chain uses TRBV12-2 with TRBJ1-2; TRBD1 was called by the table and not checked on the DNA. TRBV12-2 is a pseudogene locus. The CDR3 is made up of 17 amino acids. The CDR3 protein is CASRLDHKGDSNYGYTF. CDR3 nucleotides: TGTGCAAGTCGCTTAGATCATAAGGGGGACAGTAACTATGGCTACACCTTC.

This clone has at least ten counts. In nucleotides, the CDR3 is TGTGCCAGCAGCCTTCCTAGAAGGTTGGACGAGCAGTACTTC. Protein sequence: CASSLPRRLDEQYF. The J gene is TRBJ2-7, the V gene TRBV7-2; D gene ambiguous. Germline loops: CDR1 SGHTA, CDR2 FQGNSA. The V end was cut by 5 bases, the J end by 5 bases, with 16 bases between. The CDR3 has 14 residues.

The table lists this clone with a few counts. The chain combines TRBV3-1 with TRBJ2-7; maybe TRBD2 (7 bases). The germline V gene encodes CDR1 LGHDT and CDR2 YNNKEL (reference sequence). V was cut by 1 base and J by 0 bases, with 10 bases left in between. This CDR3 region has 15 residues. CDR3 nucleotides: TGTGCCAGCAGCCAAGGGGGGGGCTTCTCCTACGAGCAGTACTTC. The encoded protein is CASSQGGGFSYEQYF.

By frequency in the sample, this clone is medium-sized. This rearrangement joins TRBV10-1 to TRBJ1-2; TRBD1 might be the D (6 bases). Trimming took 0 bases from V and 4 from J, leaving 9 bases between them. Germline V gene lookup returns CDR1 WNHNN and CDR2 SYGVQD (reference sequence). There are 14 residues in the CDR3. CDR3 sequence: CASSESGTSYGYTF. CDR3 nucleotide sequence: TGCGCCAGCAGTGAGTCGGGGACATCCTATGGCTACACCTTC.

This clone was counted at least ten times. In DNA form, the CDR3 reads TGTGCCACCAGCAGAATCGGACAGGGGTGGAGGGAAGCTTTCTTT. Translation gives CATSRIGQGWREAFF. This chain connects TRBV15 to TRBJ1-1, with 9 bases that match TRBD1. J was trimmed by 8 bases and V by 2 bases; bases with no gene match: 9. The germline gives CDR1 LNHNV, CDR2 YYDKDF (reference sequence). The length of the CDR3 is 15 residues.

This clone came up many times. The genes are TRBV24-1 and TRBJ2-5; the match to TRBD2 covers 7 bases. The CDR3 is made up of 14 amino acids. V lost 5 bases to trimming and J lost 1 base; unmatched junction nucleotides: 3. Germline lookup yields CDR1 KGHDR and CDR2 SFDVKD. The CDR3 protein is CATSVSGAQETQYF. The CDR3 DNA reads as TGTGCCACCAGTGTAAGCGGGGCCCAAGAGACCCAGTACTTC.

This clone is medium-sized in the sample. The chain is built from TRBV6-1 and TRBJ1-5; D gene uncertain. Per germline, CDR1 MNHNS and CDR2 SASEGT. The CDR3 spans 15 residues. V gave up 2 bases and J gave up 4 bases, with 12 bases separating them. The CDR3 DNA sequence: TGTGCCAGCAGTGAAATTCCCTTCGGGAATCAGCCCCAGCATTTT. Translated, it gives CASSEIPFGNQPQHF.

This clone has more than one count but fewer than ten. With a much larger clone just one base away, this may be a read error. This rearrangement joins TRBV29-1 to TRBJ2-1; the D gene is possibly TRBD2 (5 bases). The germline CDR1 and CDR2 sequences are SQVTM and ANQGSEA. This CDR3 contains 14 residues. CDR3 sequence (DNA): TGCAGCGGAGAGCGGACCCTGTACGCCAATGAGCAGCTCTTC. Translating it yields CSGERTLYANEQLF.

In its sample, this clone was seen a few times. The J gene is TRBJ2-7, the V gene TRBV6-1, with D possibly matching TRBD2 (6 bases). The CDR3 is 13 amino acids. CDR1 and CDR2 (germline): MNHNS, SASEGT. Trimming took off 3 bases at V and 3 bases at J, with 9 bases between the two ends. For the CDR3, the DNA is TGTGCCAGCAGTGATGGGGGGTTCTACGAGCAGTACTTC. This sequence encodes CASSDGGFYEQYF.